This T cell receptor (beta chain) was obtained from a study of T cells in tumors after PD-1 blockade. Study-level background: During anti-PD-1 treatment, some patients continued daily vismodegib 150 mg.

The study, taken as a whole, reports: Two pre-treatment samples showed no clonal replacement between them. Some novel exhausted tumor clones appeared in pre-treatment blood, suggesting peripheral recruitment.

The average interval from treatment start to post-treatment squamous cell carcinoma sampling was 31 days. Details on this clone: Antigen specificity is unknown.

CDR3 length: 15 residues. Germline lookup yields CDR1 SGHRS and CDR2 YFSETQ. Trimming pared 4 bases from V and 0 bases from J, leaving 11 bases between. Data came from immunoSEQ multiplex PCR; TCRdb stores just in-frame clones and leaves some out. The repertoire has more than 12,000 clones, 65% to 70% of them found once; the top ten carry over 25%. Material: tumor tissue, obtained after anti-PD-1 treatment. This sequence joins TRBV5-1 and TRBJ1-3; maybe TRBD1 (6 bases). The sequence was collected from a human donor with cutaneous squamous cell carcinoma. The CDR3 DNA follows: TGCGCCAGCAGCAGGGGGACGGACTCTGGAAACACCATATATTTT. Its translation is CASSRGTDSGNTIYF.